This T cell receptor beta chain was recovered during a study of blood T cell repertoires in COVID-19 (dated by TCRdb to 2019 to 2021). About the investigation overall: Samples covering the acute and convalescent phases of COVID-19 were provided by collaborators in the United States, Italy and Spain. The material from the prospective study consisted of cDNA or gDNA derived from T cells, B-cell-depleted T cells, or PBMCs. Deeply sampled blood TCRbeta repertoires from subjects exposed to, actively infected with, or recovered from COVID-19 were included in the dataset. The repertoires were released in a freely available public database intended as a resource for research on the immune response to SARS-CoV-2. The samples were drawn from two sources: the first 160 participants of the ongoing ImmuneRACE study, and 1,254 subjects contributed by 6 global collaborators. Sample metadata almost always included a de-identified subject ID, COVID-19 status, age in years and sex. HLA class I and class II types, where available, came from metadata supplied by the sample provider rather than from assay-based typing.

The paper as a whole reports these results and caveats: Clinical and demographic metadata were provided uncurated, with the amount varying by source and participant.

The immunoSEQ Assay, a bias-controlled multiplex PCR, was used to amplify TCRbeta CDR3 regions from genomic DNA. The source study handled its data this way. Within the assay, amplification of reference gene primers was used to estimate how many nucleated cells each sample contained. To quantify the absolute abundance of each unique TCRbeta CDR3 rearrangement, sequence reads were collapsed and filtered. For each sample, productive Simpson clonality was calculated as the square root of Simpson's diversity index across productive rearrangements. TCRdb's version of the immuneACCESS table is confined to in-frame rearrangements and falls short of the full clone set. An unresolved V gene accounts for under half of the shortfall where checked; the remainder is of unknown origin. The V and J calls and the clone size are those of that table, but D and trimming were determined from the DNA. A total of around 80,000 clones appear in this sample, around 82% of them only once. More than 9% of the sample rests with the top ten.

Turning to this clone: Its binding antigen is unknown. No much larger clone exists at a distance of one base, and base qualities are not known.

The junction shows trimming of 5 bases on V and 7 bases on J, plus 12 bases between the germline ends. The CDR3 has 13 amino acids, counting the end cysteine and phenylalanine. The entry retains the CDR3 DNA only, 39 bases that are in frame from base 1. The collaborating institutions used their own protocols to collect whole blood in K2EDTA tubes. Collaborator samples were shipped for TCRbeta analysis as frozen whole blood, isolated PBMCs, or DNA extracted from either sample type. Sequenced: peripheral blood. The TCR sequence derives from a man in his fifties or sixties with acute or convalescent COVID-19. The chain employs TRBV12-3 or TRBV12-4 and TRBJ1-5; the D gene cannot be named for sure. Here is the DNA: TGTGCCAGCAGTCGGGCCCGCGGGCAGCCCCAGCATTTT. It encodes CASSRARGQPQHF.